The source of this T cell receptor beta chain is a study of blood T cell repertoires in COVID-19. Clones were sequenced by immunoSEQ multiplex PCR, and TCRdb holds only the in-frame ones, with some missing. The sample shows around 250,000 clones, 75% to 90% of them seen only once. The CDR3 covers 15 residues. V was pared by 0 bases and J by 8 bases, with 16 bases between. The germline CDR1 and CDR2 sequences are LGHNA and YNFKEQ. The sequenced sample was PBMCs or T cells enriched from blood (not recorded which). This receptor was obtained from a woman aged 45-59 years who had recovered from COVID-19. The genes are TRBV4-2 and TRBJ1-2; D unclear. The CDR3 DNA follows: TGTGCCAGCAGCCAAGATCCGGGTTTCTATAACGGCTACACCTTC. Translation gives CASSQDPGFYNGYTF.